This TCR beta chain was captured in a study of post-analysis software for immune sequencing data. Study observations and caveats: A handful of TRBV segments occurring more often in patients than controls included TRBV5-6, TRBV5-1 and TRBV20-1. Controls had significantly higher normalized Chao1 diversity than multiple sclerosis patients.

The CDR3 consists of 11 residues. The germline gives CDR1 MNHEY, CDR2 SVGAGI. The V and J ends lost 5 bases and 12 bases, in that order; junction bases with no gene match: 5. Libraries were made from TCR beta cDNA, and they carried unique molecular identifiers. When 1 to 10 million T cells were used, they gave roughly 490,000 cDNA molecules. TCRdb re-derived calls from the PCR reads in MiXCR, one entry per CDR3 protein. The sample comprises about 540,000 distinct CDR3 sequences, 34% of which are singletons, and about 6% rests with the top ten. With regard to this clonotype: Its cognate antigen is unknown.

What was sequenced was blood. This receptor was taken from a girl between 2 and 17 years old with multiple sclerosis. The chain is built from TRBV6-5 and TRBJ2-5; 8 bases are shared with TRBD1. CDR3 nucleotides: TGTGCCAGCAGTAGGGACAGGACGGAGTACTTC. Translating it yields CASSRDRTEYF.